The 11 T cell receptor beta chains presented below share a single source sample, sequenced in a study of T-cell reconstitution after alpha-beta-depleted transplantation in children. Researchers prepared the TCRbeta library using unique molecular identifiers, the study reports. Each CDR3 protein gets one entry after TCRdb re-called the PCR reads with MiXCR. The sample consists of roughly 340,000 distinct CDR3 sequences, about 16% of them appearing once. Sequencing was performed on PBMCs, mostly from graft donor cells, taken 360 days after TCRalphabeta/CD19-depleted stem cell transplant. These receptors originate from a male patient between 2 and 10 years old who had a stem cell transplant for acute lymphoblastic leukemia, so the T cells may come from the graft donor.

The genes are TRBV20-1 and TRBJ2-5; a weak D match, TRBD1 (6 bases). The CDR3 contains 14 residues. Deletions cut 6 bases from V and 1 base from J, with 15 bases between. From germline, CDR1 is DFQATT and CDR2 SNEGSKA (reference sequence). The CDR3 reads CSALPRGPQETQYF. The CDR3 DNA is TGCAGTGCCCTCCCCAGGGGTCCCCAAGAGACCCAGTACTTC.

Ten or more counts support this clonotype. The CDR3 region has the DNA TGTGCCACCAGTGACACAGGTGAAGGAAACACCATATATTTT. Translating it yields CATSDTGEGNTIYF. The gene calls are TRBV24-1 and TRBJ1-3, with a tentative D call TRBD1 (5 bases). V lost 4 bases to trimming and J lost 4 bases, with 10 bases between them. Germline assignment: CDR1 KGHDR and CDR2 SFDVKD. This CDR3 region has 14 residues.

The chain carries TRBV28 and TRBJ1-2; D remains unclear. The CDR3 covers 15 residues. Germline V gives CDR1 MDHEN, CDR2 SYDVKM. V lost 6 bases to trimming and J lost 0 bases, with 14 bases between them. This CDR3 is CASRLVSGSNYGYTF. DNA for the CDR3: TGTGCCAGCAGATTGGTGAGCGGATCTAACTATGGCTACACCTTC.

This chain uses TRBV27 with TRBJ2-1, with TRBD2 identical over 13 bases. This CDR3 region has 17 residues. V lost 2 bases, J lost 5 bases, and 6 bases stayed unmatched. The germline V gene has CDR1 MNHEY and CDR2 SMNVEV (reference sequence). The CDR3 bases are TGTGCCAGCAGTTTAGAGGTAGGACTAGCGGGAGACAATGAGCAGTTCTTC. It is translated as CASSLEVGLAGDNEQFF.

This clonotype has a handful of counts. The rearrangement joins TRBV5-6 to TRBJ2-1, with 13 bases aligning to TRBD2. Germline CDR1 SGHDT, CDR2 YYEEEE. V lost 2 bases and J lost 2; bases outside the gene matches: 7. This CDR3 has 18 residues. In DNA, the CDR3 is TGTGCCAGCAGCTTTAGAACTAGCGGGGGGGGACCCTACAATGAGCAGTTCTTC. It encodes CASSFRTSGGGPYNEQFF.

V usage is TRBV3-1 and J usage is TRBJ2-2; D remains unclear. CDR1 is LGHDT and CDR2 is YNNKEL in the germline V gene (reference sequence). The CDR3 runs 16 residues. Trimming removed 0 bases from V and 0 bases from J, with 8 bases in between. The CDR3 is CASSQELLSNTGELFF. As DNA, the CDR3 is TGTGCCAGCAGCCAAGAACTTCTCTCGAACACCGGGGAGCTGTTTTTT. The full variable domain, with the rest looked up from reference TRBV3-1 and TRBJ2-2, is DTAVSQTPKYLVTQMGNDKSIKCEQNLGHDTMYWYKQDSKKFLKIMFSYNNKELIINETVPNRFSPKSPDKAHLNLHINSLELGDSAVYFCASSQELLSNTGELFFGEGSRLTVL.

This clonotype turned up a few times. V gene TRBV12-3 or TRBV12-4 combines with J gene TRBJ2-3, with 7 positions matching TRBD2. This CDR3 is 13 amino acids long. The ends lost 7 bases at V and 5 bases at J; junction bases unmatched: 6. This CDR3 is CASTSGGLDTQYF. The CDR3 coding sequence is TGTGCCAGCACCTCGGGGGGTCTAGATACGCAGTATTTT.

The J gene is TRBJ1-1, the V gene TRBV12-3 or TRBV12-4; perhaps TRBD1 as D (6 bases). This CDR3 is built from 13 residues. Trimming left V 4 bases short and J 7 bases short, with 13 bases between. The CDR3, as DNA: TGTGCCAGCAGTTACAGGGTTATTAGTGAAGCTTTCTTT. Encoded protein: CASSYRVISEAFF.

This clonotype was seen only a few times. The rearrangement uses TRBV7-2 and TRBJ1-1; 9 nucleotides match TRBD1. The CDR3 runs 16 residues. From germline, CDR1 is SGHTA and CDR2 FQGNSA. The V segment lost 6 bases and the J segment 1 base; nucleotides outside the gene matches: 9. The CDR3 spells CASRHQRTGANTEAFF. In DNA form, the CDR3 reads TGTGCCAGCAGGCATCAAAGGACAGGGGCGAACACTGAAGCTTTCTTT.

This clonotype was observed many times. This chain uses TRBV7-9 with TRBJ1-1, with a weak D call TRBD1 (5 bases). Between the trimmed V and J ends, which lost 2 bases and 0 bases, there was a span of 19 bases. CDR3 length: 18 amino acids. CDR1 and CDR2 from the germline V gene are SEHNR and FQNEAQ (reference sequence). CDR3 region: CASSLPVRVGGMNTEAFF. The CDR3, as DNA: TGTGCCAGCAGCTTACCGGTCAGGGTAGGAGGCATGAACACTGAAGCTTTCTTT.

This clonotype has a handful of counts. This rearrangement joins TRBV6-2 or TRBV6-3 to TRBJ2-2; D is unresolved. Trimming took 5 bases from V and 3 from J, leaving 10 bases between them. The CDR3 consists of 14 residues. Germline values: CDR1 MNHEY, CDR2 SVGEGT. The DNA for the CDR3 is TGTGCCAGCAGTGCCCTACCCTACACCGGGGAGCTGTTTTTT. Amino acids: CASSALPYTGELFF.